This entry features one T cell receptor beta chain sequence. Its antigen is not known. At the time of sampling, donors were nominally healthy, though unrecorded immune exposures were likely. This entry belongs to a study of cytomegalovirus exposure and HLA in healthy donors. Study-wide points: Common viral pathogens (according to a later analysis) appeared linked to several of the most significant clusters. With further analysis later on, most CMV-associated TCR beta chains appeared HLA-restricted.

Primers included in the PCR were 60 Vbeta and 13 Jbeta primers. Repertoires were generated with immunoSEQ multiplex PCR, while TCRdb's copy carries only in-frame clones and drops some. The sample has fewer than 200,000 clones; around 80% are singletons. Sequences were obtained from PBMCs. The receptor was derived from a woman between 50 and 59 years old in good health and CMV-seropositive.

The CDR3, as DNA: TGTGCCAGCAGCCCGGGACAGGGGCGAGAAAAACTGTTTTTT. As protein: CASSPGQGREKLFF. This sequence joins TRBV7-6 and TRBJ1-4; 10 bases line up with TRBD1. CDR3 size: 14 residues. The germline gives CDR1 SGHVS, CDR2 FNYEAQ. V lost 5 bases to trimming and J lost 8 bases; unmatched junction nucleotides: 5.